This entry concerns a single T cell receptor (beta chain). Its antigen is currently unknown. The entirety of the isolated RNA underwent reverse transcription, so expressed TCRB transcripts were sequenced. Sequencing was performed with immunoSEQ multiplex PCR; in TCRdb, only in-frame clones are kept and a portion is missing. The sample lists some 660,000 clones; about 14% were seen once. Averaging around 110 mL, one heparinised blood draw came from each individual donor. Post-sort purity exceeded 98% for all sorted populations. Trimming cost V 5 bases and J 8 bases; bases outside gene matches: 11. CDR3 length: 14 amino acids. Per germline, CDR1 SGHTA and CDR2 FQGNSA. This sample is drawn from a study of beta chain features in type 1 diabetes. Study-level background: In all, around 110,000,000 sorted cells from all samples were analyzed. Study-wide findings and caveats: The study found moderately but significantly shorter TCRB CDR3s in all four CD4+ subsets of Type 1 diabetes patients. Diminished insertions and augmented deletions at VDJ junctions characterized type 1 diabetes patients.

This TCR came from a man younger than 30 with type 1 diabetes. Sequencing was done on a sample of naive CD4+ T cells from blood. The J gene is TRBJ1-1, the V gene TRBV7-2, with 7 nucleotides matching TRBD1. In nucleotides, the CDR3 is TGTGCCAGCAGCCCAGGGGGACTCTTGCCCGAAGCTTTCTTT. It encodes CASSPGGLLPEAFF.